The sequence of this TCR beta chain was determined in a study of blood T cell repertoires in COVID-19. As for the study in general: PBMCs, B-cell-depleted T cells, or T cells were the source of the cDNA or gDNA that made up the material.

The sample holds one count of this clone. At the DNA level, this CDR3 is encoded by other sequences in the same sample as well. J gave up 1 base and V 4 bases, and 3 bases lay outside the gene matches. The CDR3 is 14 residues long. CDR1 KGHSH and CDR2 LQKENI come from the germline V gene. Per the study methods: Amplifying reference gene primers gave estimates of nucleated cell counts. Repertoires were generated with immunoSEQ multiplex PCR, while TCRdb's copy carries only in-frame clones and drops some. V and J calls and clone size are as listed in that table; D and trimming were resolved from the DNA. The sample has about 250,000 clones, more than 75% seen once. Seattle's cohort entered during active infection and was followed longitudinally.

The material sequenced was peripheral blood. V and J are TRBV18 and TRBJ1-1, with 7 positions matching TRBD1. This sequence originates from a woman aged 80 or older with COVID-19, enrolled during active disease. The DNA for the CDR3 is TGTGCCAGCTCACAGGGACAGAGGAACACTGAAGCTTTCTTT. Translating gives CASSQGQRNTEAFF.